This T cell receptor (beta chain) stems from a study of tumor-infiltrating lymphocytes in primary liver carcinoma. General observations from the study: Lower overlap was observed for tumor-adjacent and tumor-blood pairs relative to tumor region pairs.

On this clonotype: Its antigen remains unknown. The junction shows a germline mismatch at one end, possibly a read error.

From roughly 18-30 mg of unsorted bulk tissue, DNA and RNA were co-extracted together. Patients had primary liver carcinoma treated by surgical resection. Each tumor had five separate regions sampled. With a constant-region primer, TCR beta cDNA was made from approximately 520 ng of total RNA. A slightly modified ARM-PCR protocol with three nested multiplex PCR rounds produced these TCR beta libraries. A C-beta reverse primer was combined with TRBV1-TRBV30 forward primers in the first two PCR rounds, and each round had around 10 cycles. One entry per CDR3 protein results from TCRdb running MiXCR on the multiplex PCR reads. The table includes around 190,000 distinct CDR3 sequences, 85% detected once. The germline V gene encodes CDR1 WSHSY and CDR2 SAAADI. The CDR3 consists of 14 residues.

Sample: tumor tissue from primary liver carcinoma. The TCR was taken from a man in his forties or fifties with primary liver carcinoma and hepatitis B virus infection. V is TRBV10-2 and J is TRBJ1-1, with a tentative D call TRBD1 (5 bases). The CDR3 here is CASREQHLDTEVFF. The CDR3 DNA reads as TGCGCCAGCAGGGAACAGCATTTGGACACTGAAGTTTTCTTT.